These T cell receptor beta chains were read from a single sample in a study of control samples from healthy donors and cancer patients. Profiling relied on immunoSEQ multiplex PCR, and the TCRdb table lists in-frame clones only, not all of them. The sample holds about 220,000 clones, roughly 94% seen once. Source material: blood. These receptors were taken from a man aged 50 or older in good health. Each CDR3 is given with its conserved first and last residue. Size tells how often a clone was seen (once, few, many) or the class of an expanded clone, and some rows leave it out.

v_call	j_call	clone_size	cdr3_aa
TRBV28	TRBJ1-4	.	CASSPGTDEKLFF
TRBV11-3	TRBJ2-2	.	CASSRTIDGTNTGELFF
TRBV6-6	TRBJ2-1	.	CASNDGGISYNEQFF
TRBV19	TRBJ1-6	once	CATQGGLSLNSPLHF
TRBV19	TRBJ1-5	.	CASSGRRLDSNQPQHF
TRBV30	TRBJ2-2	.	CAWSMGTGLRPGELFF
TRBV7-9	TRBJ2-3	.	CASSLATRQAALTDTQYF
TRBV6-6	TRBJ2-7	.	CASEIGGSHEQYF
TRBV9	TRBJ1-2	.	CASSVSGGGYTF
TRBV5-1	TRBJ2-7	.	CASSLVTSGAYEQYF
TRBV24-1	TRBJ2-7	.	CATSGRGEGSYEQYF
TRBV28	TRBJ1-2	.	CASSFRQYGYTF
TRBV11-3	TRBJ1-6	.	CASSLGWNSPLHF
TRBV28	TRBJ1-4	.	CASRTGGEKLFF
TRBV6-5	TRBJ2-3	.	CASKGSTDTQYF
TRBV6-1	TRBJ1-2	few	CASSVQDNGGSGGYTF
TRBV7-3	TRBJ2-1	.	CASSSQWTGGTYNEQFF
TRBV5-6	TRBJ2-7	.	CASSLRGTGPSSYEQYF
TRBV10-3	TRBJ2-1	.	CAISEARQGYNEQFF
TRBV5-4	TRBJ2-3	.	CASSPGGGGTDTQYF
TRBV6-5	TRBJ1-5	.	CASMRDSLGNQPQHF
TRBV5-1	TRBJ2-2	.	CASSFEQNTGELFF
TRBV15	TRBJ1-5	.	CATSSPSQRYQPQHF
TRBV5-4	TRBJ2-5	.	CASSWDREETQYF
TRBV7-3	TRBJ2-5	.	CASSLGGGRETQYF
TRBV19	TRBJ1-2	.	CASSIRTDIAGYTF
TRBV10-1	TRBJ1-6	.	CAIKGADNSPLHF
TRBV5-6	TRBJ1-2	.	CASSIRGTEGYTF
TRBV13	TRBJ1-1	.	CASSPRGRFGTEAFF
TRBV7-6	TRBJ1-1	.	CASSLTESTGFGTEAFF
TRBV4-2	TRBJ2-5	.	CASSQGRDQETQYF
TRBV6-1	TRBJ1-5	few	CASSEARYSGNQPQHF
TRBV6-5	TRBJ2-2	once	CASSREPNTGELFF
TRBV5-8	TRBJ1-1	.	CASSLVTEAFF
TRBV3-1/TRBV3-2	TRBJ2-7	.	CASSQFVRDYEQYF
TRBV6-5	TRBJ2-7	.	CASSSYEGGQYF
TRBV5-1	TRBJ2-2	.	CASSLGQGFVSGELFF
TRBV6-4	TRBJ2-1	.	CASSDSTSGANEQFF
TRBV15	TRBJ1-6	.	CATSSQRPSYNSPLHF
TRBV30	TRBJ1-6	.	CAWSVSGFNSPLHF
TRBV5-4	TRBJ1-2	.	CASSPGQRTNYGYTF
TRBV7-3	TRBJ1-6	.	CASSFESSNSPLHF
TRBV30	TRBJ2-3	.	CAWSLGLGSGATDTQYF
TRBV7-8	TRBJ1-5	.	CASSSMPEGYSNQPQHF
TRBV4-1	TRBJ1-4	.	CASSQDRSWVGGEKLFF
TRBV2	TRBJ1-5	.	CASSGTSSNQPQHF